These 30 T cell receptor beta chains were all obtained from the same sample, sequenced in a study of blood T cell repertoires in COVID-19. TCRdb keeps only in-frame clones here, not all; method: immunoSEQ multiplex PCR. The repertoire holds about 120,000 clones, with 90% as singletons. Sequencing was performed on peripheral blood. The receptors originated from a human donor with active COVID-19. The donor label of this sample is uncertain.

A few counts support this clone. The chain joins TRBV4-1 to TRBJ1-2; D gene ambiguous. Germline assignment: CDR1 MGHRA and CDR2 YSYEKL. V lost 0 bases to trimming and J lost 8 bases, with 7 bases between them. The CDR3 sequence is 12 residues long. CDR3 region: CASSQDVLGYTF. CDR3 sequence (DNA): TGCGCCAGCAGCCAAGACGTCCTCGGCTACACCTTC.

Comment on this clone: Other nucleotide sequences from this sample produce the same CDR3. The chain joins TRBV5-1 to TRBJ1-1; tentatively, D is TRBD1 (5 bases). Germline loops: CDR1 SGHRS, CDR2 YFSETQ. This CDR3 spans 13 amino acids. V lost 0 bases to trimming and J lost 5 bases, with 8 bases between them. CDR3 DNA sequence: TGCGCCAGCAGCTTGGGCGGGGCTACTGAAGCTTTCTTT. It codes for CASSLGGATEAFF. Full variable domain (missing parts from reference TRBV5-1 and TRBJ1-1): KAGVTQTPRYLIKTRGQQVTLSCSPISGHRSVSWYQQTPGQGLQFLFEYFSETQRNKGNFPGRFSGRQFSNSRSEMNVSTLELGDSALYLCASSLGGATEAFFGQGTRLTVV.

The gene calls are TRBV9 and TRBJ1-6; D perhaps matches TRBD1 (5 bases). This CDR3 is built from 14 residues. The germline V gene encodes CDR1 SGDLS and CDR2 YYNGEE. Trimming removed 0 bases from V and 9 bases from J, with 10 bases in between. The CDR3: CASSVAGGGSPLHF. The CDR3 DNA reads TGTGCCAGCAGCGTAGCCGGGGGAGGTTCACCCCTCCACTTT.

The chain links TRBV4-1 to TRBJ2-1; 12 bases map to TRBD2. V lost 2 bases, J lost 4 bases, and 3 bases stayed unmatched. CDR3 length: 16 residues. Germline V CDR1 and CDR2: MGHRA, YSYEKL. The CDR3 loop is CASSQQLAGGYNEQFF. CDR3 bases: TGCGCCAGCAGCCAACAACTAGCGGGGGGATACAATGAGCAGTTCTTC.

The chain couples TRBV11-2 to TRBJ2-5; weak D call: TRBD1 (5 bases). The germline CDR1 and CDR2 sequences are SGHAT and FQNNGV. Trimming took off 5 bases at V and 4 bases at J, with 14 bases between the two ends. The CDR3 spans 14 residues. The CDR3 reads CASSRTRVLETQYF. The CDR3 nucleotides are TGTGCCAGCAGCCGTACCAGGGTATTAGAGACCCAGTACTTC.

V gene TRBV27 combines with J gene TRBJ2-2; 10 bases are a match to TRBD1. The CDR3 has 14 amino acids. With 7 bases clipped from V and 9 bases from J, the junction kept 8 bases outside the gene matches. The germline CDR1 and CDR2 sequences are MNHEY and SMNVEV (reference sequence). This CDR3 is CASNPGQGGRELFF. CDR3 DNA sequence: TGTGCCAGCAACCCAGGACAGGGGGGGAGGGAGCTGTTTTTT.

The rearrangement joins TRBV18 to TRBJ2-3, with 11 bases that match TRBD2. The CDR3 consists of 15 residues. V was clipped by 6 bases and J by 4 bases; unmatched bases: 6. Germline lookup yields CDR1 KGHSH and CDR2 LQKENI. In DNA form, the CDR3 reads TGTGCCAGCTCCCTTACTAGCGGGGGCCCAGATACGCAGTATTTT. It yields the protein CASSLTSGGPDTQYF.

This clone was observed once. The rearrangement joins TRBV18 to TRBJ1-3; D perhaps matches TRBD1 (6 bases). V lost 4 bases and J 4 bases, leaving 14 bases between the germline ends. Germline V gene data show CDR1 as KGHSH and CDR2 as LQKENI. The CDR3 covers 15 residues. In DNA, the CDR3 is TGTGCCAGCTCACTCAACAGGGTTGGAGGAAACACCATATATTTT. It specifies CASSLNRVGGNTIYF.

The chain links TRBV5-5 to TRBJ1-2; possibly TRBD1 for D (5 bases). The CDR3 covers 15 residues. Germline assignment: CDR1 SGHKS and CDR2 YYEKEE (reference sequence). Trimming left V 4 bases short and J 1 base short, with 14 bases between. In nucleotides, the CDR3 is TGTGCCAGCAGCCCAACAGGATCAGATAACTATGGCTACACCTTC. This translates into CASSPTGSDNYGYTF. Supplemented by reference TRBV5-5 and TRBJ1-2, the full variable domain reads DAGVTQSPTHLIKTRGQQVTLRCSPISGHKSVSWYQQVLGQGPQFIFQYYEKEERGRGNFPDRFSARQFPNYSSELNVNALLLGDSALYLCASSPTGSDNYGYTFGSGTRLTVV.

This chain joins TRBV7-9 and TRBJ1-1, with 8 bases fitting TRBD1. Per the germline V gene, CDR1 is SEHNR and CDR2 is FQNEAQ (reference sequence). The CDR3 totals 14 residues. The V and J ends lost 4 bases and 2 bases, in that order; junction bases with no gene match: 3. CDR3 loop: CASSSTGVNTEAFF. CDR3 sequence (DNA): TGTGCCAGCAGCTCGACAGGGGTTAACACTGAAGCTTTCTTT. The full variable domain, in which reference TRBV7-9 and TRBJ1-1 provide the parts outside the CDR3, is DTGVSQNPRHKITKRGQNVTFRCDPISEHNRLYWYRQTLGQGPEFLTYFQNEAQLEKSRLLSDRFSAERPKGSFSTLEIQRTEQGDSAMYLCASSSTGVNTEAFFGQGTRLTVV.

The chain carries TRBV6-5 and TRBJ1-1; TRBD1 matches 7 bases. The CDR3 is 16 amino acids. Germline assignment: CDR1 MNHEY and CDR2 SVGAGI. J was trimmed by 0 bases and V by 0 bases; bases with no gene match: 4. This CDR3 is CASSYSGQLVNTEAFF. The CDR3 nucleotides are TGTGCCAGCAGTTACTCGGGACAGCTAGTGAACACTGAAGCTTTCTTT.

This clone appeared a single time. The chain has TRBV19 and TRBJ1-2, with 7 bases that match TRBD1. The ends lost 4 bases at V and 8 bases at J; junction bases unmatched: 7. Germline CDR1 reads LNHDA; CDR2 reads SQIVND (reference sequence). The CDR3 is made up of 13 amino acids. The CDR3 here is CASSRQGLGGYTF. CDR3 nucleotide sequence: TGTGCCAGTAGTAGACAGGGACTCGGGGGCTACACCTTC.

Only a few counts were recorded for this clone. V and J are TRBV7-6 and TRBJ2-7; possibly TRBD2 for D (6 bases). V lost 1 base, J lost 2 bases, and 12 bases lay in between. CDR3 length equals 15 residues. Germline V CDR1 and CDR2: SGHVS, FNYEAQ. The CDR3 protein is CASSLDSSGAYEQYF. The CDR3 DNA is TGTGCCAGCAGCTTAGACAGTAGCGGAGCCTACGAGCAGTACTTC.

This chain links TRBV7-2 with TRBJ1-5, with D unclear. Germline V gene lookup returns CDR1 SGHTA and CDR2 FQGNSA. The CDR3 is 15 residues long. V was clipped by 1 base and J by 6 bases, with 13 bases between them. The CDR3 sequence: CASSLEPGSGQPQHF. In DNA, the CDR3 is TGTGCCAGCAGCTTAGAACCGGGGAGCGGTCAGCCCCAGCATTTT.

V and J are TRBV6-5 and TRBJ2-5; D is unresolved. The germline CDR1 and CDR2 sequences are MNHEY and SVGAGI. V was cut by 5 bases and J by 9 bases, with 10 bases left in between. The CDR3 length is 11 residues. This CDR3 is CASSTPRAQYF. In DNA form, the CDR3 reads TGTGCCAGCAGTACCCCTCGGGCCCAGTACTTC.

This clone came up once. The chain recombines TRBV4-1 with TRBJ2-5; a possible D gene is TRBD2 (5 bases). V lost 3 bases and J 11 bases, leaving 19 bases between the germline ends. This CDR3 spans 14 amino acids. Germline CDR1 MGHRA, CDR2 YSYEKL. CDR3 region: CASSQLAGLCGQYF. For the CDR3, the DNA is TGCGCCAGCAGCCAGCTGGCGGGCCTCTGCGGGCAGTACTTC.

The chain couples TRBV2 to TRBJ1-2, with 8 bases that match TRBD1. The CDR3 covers 14 residues. Germline V CDR1 and CDR2: SNHLY, FYNNEI. Trimming removed 9 bases from V and 1 base from J; junction bases left unmatched: 7. The CDR3 DNA follows: TGTGCCAGTTTCGGGACAGGTATTAACTATGGCTACACCTTC. This translates into CASFGTGINYGYTF.

This rearrangement joins TRBV28 to TRBJ1-4, with 11 bases matching TRBD1. Trimming took 3 bases from V and 0 from J; bases not matched to a gene: 6. The CDR3 consists of 18 residues. The germline V gene has CDR1 MDHEN and CDR2 SYDVKM. CDR3 amino acids: CASSLTGQGAATNEKLFF. In DNA, the CDR3 is TGTGCCAGCAGTTTGACCGGACAGGGGGCTGCAACTAATGAAAAACTGTTTTTT.

This clone has only one observation. This chain joins TRBV27 and TRBJ1-1, with 8 positions matching TRBD1. Germline V lookup: CDR1 MNHEY, CDR2 SMNVEV (reference sequence). The CDR3 has 12 residues. Germline trimming cut 6 bases from V and 10 bases from J; bases unmatched to any gene: 7. The CDR3 DNA reads TGTGCCAGCAGCCAAGGACAGGGAAGAGCTTTCTTT. Encoded protein: CASSQGQGRAFF.

For the CDR3, the DNA is TGTGCCAGCAGCTCGCCCGGGGGGGCGAGCGGGGAGCTGTTTTTT. As protein: CASSSPGGASGELFF. The rearrangement uses TRBV11-2 and TRBJ2-2, with 8 bases fitting TRBD2. Germline CDR1 and CDR2: SGHAT and FQNNGV. After removal of 4 bases from V and 7 bases from J, the junction contained 8 bases not matched to a gene. The CDR3 runs 15 residues.

This sequence joins TRBV3-1 (or the pseudogene TRBV3-2) and TRBJ1-3; TRBD1 matches at 8 bases. V shed 5 bases and J 2 bases; nucleotides not matched to a gene: 5. The CDR3 spans 15 residues. Germline CDR1 is LGHDT and CDR2 is YNNKEL (reference sequence). The DNA for the CDR3 is TGTGCCAGCAGCTCCACAGGGGGTCCTGGAAACACCATATATTTT. This sequence encodes CASSSTGGPGNTIYF.

This chain links TRBV27 with TRBJ2-5; 7 bases map to TRBD2. J was trimmed by 2 bases and V by 6 bases; bases with no gene match: 6. This CDR3 comprises 14 residues. Germline V gene data show CDR1 as MNHEY and CDR2 as SMNVEV (reference sequence). The CDR3 sequence is CASRRGGVQETQYF. DNA of the CDR3: TGTGCCAGCAGACGCGGGGGAGTTCAAGAGACCCAGTACTTC.

This clone was observed a single time. One end of the junction does not line up with germline, which may come from a read error. The chain couples TRBV7-9 to TRBJ2-7; weak D call: TRBD1 (6 bases). CDR1 is SEHNR and CDR2 is FQNEAQ in the germline V gene (reference sequence). This CDR3 comprises 12 residues. The CDR3 sequence is CASSWMDSRNNF. The CDR3, as DNA: TGTGCCAGCAGCTGGATGGACAGCCGAAACAATTTC. Full variable domain (outside the CDR3, taken from reference TRBV7-9 and TRBJ2-7): DTGVSQNPRHKITKRGQNVTFRCDPISEHNRLYWYRQTLGQGPEFLTYFQNEAQLEKSRLLSDRFSAERPKGSFSTLEIQRTEQGDSAMYLCASSWMDSRNNFGPGTRLTVT.

V and J are TRBV5-6 and TRBJ2-7; TRBD1 might be the D (5 bases). CDR3 size: 15 residues. The V end was cut by 0 bases, the J end by 9 bases, with 19 bases between. Germline CDR1 reads SGHDT; CDR2 reads YYEEEE. The CDR3 region is CASSLDTGTPLWQYF. The CDR3 bases are TGTGCCAGCAGCTTGGATACAGGTACCCCTCTCTGGCAGTACTTC.

The CDR3 spells CATGSGPPNYGYTF. In nucleotides, the CDR3 is TGCGCCACCGGATCAGGGCCTCCTAACTATGGCTACACCTTC. The rearrangement joins TRBV5-1 to TRBJ1-2, with TRBD1 as a possible D gene (5 bases). The V gene's germline CDR1 is SGHRS and CDR2 YFSETQ. The CDR3 runs to 14 residues. V shed 9 bases and J shed 0 bases, with 15 bases lying between them.

V usage is TRBV5-1 and J usage is TRBJ2-7, with D unclear. This CDR3 has 14 residues. V dropped 0 bases and J dropped 5 bases, with 12 bases sitting between them. CDR1 and CDR2 (germline): SGHRS, YFSETQ. The CDR3 sequence: CASSLGPSFDEQYF. The CDR3 DNA sequence: TGCGCCAGCAGCTTGGGTCCCTCCTTCGACGAGCAGTACTTC.

This chain uses TRBV9 with TRBJ2-7; D perhaps matches TRBD1 (5 bases). The CDR3 spans 14 residues. V gave up 2 bases and J gave up 2 bases, with 11 bases separating them. In germline, CDR1 is SGDLS, CDR2 YYNGEE. The CDR3 spells CASSVQTGAYEQYF. The CDR3 DNA is TGTGCCAGCAGCGTCCAAACAGGAGCCTACGAGCAGTACTTC.

This clone showed up just once. Other DNA sequences from this sample encode an identical CDR3 as well. This rearrangement joins TRBV18 to TRBJ2-5; a possible D gene is TRBD2 (6 bases). Germline CDR1 reads KGHSH; CDR2 reads LQKENI. The germline V and J ends were trimmed by 3 bases and 5 bases, with 10 bases remaining between them. There are 13 residues in the CDR3. The CDR3 bases are TGTGCCAGCTCACCGGGACTCGGGGAGACCCAGTACTTC. The encoded protein is CASSPGLGETQYF.

This clone was seen a single time. The chain couples TRBV18 to TRBJ2-3, with 13 bases matching TRBD2. The V and J ends lost 7 bases and 0 bases, in that order; junction bases with no gene match: 1. CDR1 and CDR2 from the germline V gene are KGHSH and LQKENI. The CDR3 runs to 15 residues. For the CDR3, the DNA is TGTGCCAGCTTGACTAGCGGGGGGAGCACAGATACGCAGTATTTT. This sequence encodes CASLTSGGSTDTQYF.

V usage is TRBV6-6 and J usage is TRBJ2-7; D gene uncertain. Germline values: CDR1 MNHNY, CDR2 SVGAGI (reference sequence). The germline V and J ends were trimmed by 2 bases and 3 bases, with 5 bases remaining between them. The CDR3 loop spans 12 amino acids. CDR3 loop: CASSYRLYEQYF. CDR3 nucleotide sequence: TGTGCCAGCAGTTACAGACTCTACGAGCAGTACTTC.